The clone carrying this T cell receptor beta chain was detected only a few times. Antigen specificity is unknown. This entry belongs to a study of T cell clonotyping in hematopoietic cell transplantation. Study-level information: Recipient samples before transplant were obtained post-cytoreduction. Points from the study as a whole: CD4 and CD8 repertoire contributions could not be separated without sorting. After transplant, recipient diversity fell while pathologically expanded clonotypes grew through day 180. Higher Inverse Simpson Index values in graft donor and pretransplant recipient predicted broader posttransplant TCR diversity.

This table comes from immunoSEQ multiplex PCR, and its TCRdb copy is limited to in-frame clones, with some not included. The data contain about 27,000 clones, approximately 77% of them singletons. Indicated time point: recipient sample about 28 days before transplant, after cytoreduction. This CDR3 has 14 residues. From germline, CDR1 is SGHVS and CDR2 FNYEAQ. Trimming cost V 1 base and J 0 bases, with 7 bases left between them. The sequence came from a man between 45 and 60 years old with myelodysplastic syndrome. Some clones in this sample may be carry-over from other donors' samples. The source was peripheral blood mononuclear cells, collected before stem cell transplant. The J gene is TRBJ2-7, the V gene TRBV7-6; no reliable D call. CDR3 in DNA: TGTGCCAGCAGCTTAGGGCAGAACTCCTACGAGCAGTACTTC. Amino acids: CASSLGQNSYEQYF.